This passage covers 19 T cell receptor beta chains from one sample sequenced in a study of CD8+ T cells in alopecia areata. RNA, once extracted, was reverse transcribed into cDNA for use as the sequencing template. This table comes from immunoSEQ multiplex PCR, and its TCRdb copy is limited to in-frame clones, with some not included. The table has roughly 75,000 clones, roughly 61% seen once. The specimen comprised CD8+ T cells sorted from blood, sampled at week 0. These receptors were obtained from a human donor with alopecia areata.

The chain joins TRBV27 to TRBJ1-3; a weak D match, TRBD1 (6 bases). Germline V gene data show CDR1 as MNHEY and CDR2 as SMNVEV (reference sequence). The CDR3 runs to 15 residues. The ends were cut back, 4 bases at V and 0 bases at J, with 10 bases in the middle. CDR3 in DNA: TGTGCCAGCAGTTCGAAGACAGGCTCTGGAAACACCATATATTTT. Translated, it gives CASSSKTGSGNTIYF.

This sequence joins TRBV9 and TRBJ2-3; the D gene is possibly TRBD2 (6 bases). CDR1 and CDR2 from the germline V gene are SGDLS and YYNGEE. V was pared by 0 bases and J by 0 bases, with 11 bases between. This CDR3 region has 16 residues. The chain's CDR3 is CASSVGTGTSTDTQYF. The CDR3 DNA reads TGTGCCAGCAGCGTAGGGACGGGGACTAGCACAGATACGCAGTATTTT.

This sequence joins TRBV6-6 and TRBJ2-7, with no clear D. V was shortened by 0 bases and J by 3 bases, with 15 bases between the two germline ends. Per the germline V gene, CDR1 is MNHNY and CDR2 is SVGAGI (reference sequence). The CDR3 loop spans 16 amino acids. The CDR3 here is CASSYSIESYDYEQYF. The DNA for the CDR3 is TGTGCCAGCAGTTACTCGATTGAAAGTTATGACTACGAGCAGTACTTC.

CDR3 amino acids: CASSELAGALAYEQYF. The CDR3 nucleotides are TGTGCCAGCAGTGAACTAGCGGGAGCGCTGGCCTACGAGCAGTACTTC. The chain is built from TRBV25-1 and TRBJ2-7; 10 bases line up with TRBD2. V was pared by 2 bases and J by 2 bases, with 6 bases of the junction left unmatched. The CDR3 runs to 16 residues. Germline CDR1 reads MGHDK; CDR2 reads SYGVNS.

The chain is built from TRBV29-1 and TRBJ1-4; 9 bases map to TRBD1. Per germline, CDR1 SQVTM and CDR2 ANQGSEA. The CDR3 is 16 residues long. After removal of 7 bases from V and 6 bases from J, the junction contained 15 bases not matched to a gene. CDR3 sequence reads: CSGGTGRNTQDEKLFF. For the CDR3, the DNA is TGCAGCGGCGGGACAGGGAGAAATACTCAGGATGAAAAACTGTTTTTT.

This sequence joins TRBV7-9 and TRBJ2-2; no reliable D call. This CDR3 region has 14 residues. Germline V CDR1 and CDR2: SEHNR, FQNEAQ (reference sequence). V was pared by 2 bases and J by 1 base, with 5 bases between. As DNA, the CDR3 is TGTGCCAGCAGCTTAACAGAGAACACCGGGGAGCTGTTTTTT. It encodes CASSLTENTGELFF.

Details on this clone: The same CDR3 can be traced to other DNA sequences in this sample. The rearrangement uses TRBV30 and TRBJ1-5, with 11 bases aligning to TRBD1. Trimming cost V 2 bases and J 5 bases; bases outside gene matches: 2. The CDR3 has 14 amino acids. CDR1 and CDR2 (germline): GTSNPN, SVGIG (reference sequence). CDR3 nucleotides: TGTGCCTGGAGTCCGGGACAGGGGGATCAGCCCCAGCATTTT. Amino acids: CAWSPGQGDQPQHF.

The CDR3 sequence: CASSLGDMGGRFFGYTF. The CDR3 DNA sequence: TGTGCCAGCAGTTTAGGGGACATGGGGGGGCGCTTCTTCGGCTACACCTTC. The chain uses TRBV28 and TRBJ1-2; a weak D match, TRBD1 (6 bases). Trimming pared 2 bases from V and 8 bases from J, leaving 24 bases between. CDR3 length equals 17 residues. The germline gives CDR1 MDHEN, CDR2 SYDVKM.

This clone turned up a few times. This sequence joins TRBV6-4 and TRBJ2-1, with 11 bases identical to TRBD1. This CDR3 has 14 residues. Germline V gives CDR1 MRHNA, CDR2 SNTAGT. V gave up 2 bases and J gave up 6 bases; unmatched junction bases: 0. The CDR3 bases are TGTGCCAGCAGTGACGGGACAGGGGGCAATGAGCAGTTCTTC. It translates to CASSDGTGGNEQFF.

V and J are TRBV28 and TRBJ2-1, with 8 bases that match TRBD2. Germline CDR1 reads MDHEN; CDR2 reads SYDVKM. V was pared by 6 bases and J by 2 bases, with 6 bases of the junction left unmatched. This CDR3 has 15 residues. CDR3 nucleotide sequence: TGTGCCAGCAGCCCGGGACTAGATACCTACAATGAGCAGTTCTTC. It encodes CASSPGLDTYNEQFF.

The chain carries TRBV27 and TRBJ2-3, with 8 bases lining up with TRBD2. The ends lost 5 bases at V and 6 bases at J; junction bases unmatched: 10. The CDR3 runs 15 residues. In germline, CDR1 is MNHEY, CDR2 SMNVEV (reference sequence). The CDR3 region has the DNA TGTGCCAGCAGTCCTCCAACTAGCGGTAGGGATACGCAGTATTTT. Translation: CASSPPTSGRDTQYF.

The chain uses TRBV2 and TRBJ1-2, with D possibly being TRBD1 (5 bases). The CDR3 runs to 13 residues. The V end was cut by 10 bases, the J end by 6 bases, with 18 bases between. The germline gives CDR1 SNHLY, CDR2 FYNNEI. This chain's CDR3 is CAKRDGSIDGYTF. The CDR3 region has the DNA TGTGCCAAGAGGGACGGCTCTATAGATGGCTACACCTTC.

This chain joins TRBV29-1 and TRBJ2-7, with D unresolved. The ends were cut back, 1 base at V and 3 bases at J, with 13 bases in the middle. CDR3 length: 14 residues. Germline V gene lookup returns CDR1 SQVTM and CDR2 ANQGSEA. CDR3 DNA: TGCAGCGTTGAAGTCATCGACACGGGCTACGAGCAGTACTTC. It is translated as CSVEVIDTGYEQYF.

The genes are TRBV29-1 and TRBJ1-2; weak D call: TRBD1 (5 bases). The germline V gene has CDR1 SQVTM and CDR2 ANQGSEA. V gave up 7 bases and J gave up 1 base, with 19 bases separating them. CDR3 length: 15 amino acids. The CDR3: CSALAGGYYNYGYTF. CDR3 in DNA: TGCAGCGCCCTCGCCGGGGGGTATTATAACTATGGCTACACCTTC.

The chain combines TRBV9 with TRBJ2-7; D gene uncertain. The CDR3 length is 15 residues. CDR1 SGDLS and CDR2 YYNGEE come from the germline V gene. V was pared by 0 bases and J by 3 bases, with 13 bases between. CDR3 bases: TGTGCCAGCAGCGTAGGAATCGCGGCTAGCTACGAGCAGTACTTC. Translating gives CASSVGIAASYEQYF.

V is TRBV5-1 and J is TRBJ2-2; D tentatively reads TRBD1 or TRBD2 (5 bases each). CDR3 size: 17 residues. V was trimmed by 0 bases and J by 1 base, leaving 13 bases between them. The V gene's germline CDR1 is SGHRS and CDR2 YFSETQ. The CDR3 protein is CASSLDQGVVNTGELFF. In DNA form, the CDR3 reads TGCGCCAGCAGCTTGGATCAGGGAGTGGTGAACACCGGGGAGCTGTTTTTT.

This clone was detected once. This chain joins TRBV13 and TRBJ1-1, with 7 bases identical to TRBD1. The CDR3 totals 12 residues. Germline CDR1 is PRHDT and CDR2 is FYEKMQ (reference sequence). Unmatched junction bases numbered 1, after V lost 3 bases and J lost 6 bases. The CDR3 protein is CASSFGTAEAFF. As DNA, the CDR3 is TGTGCCAGCAGCTTCGGGACAGCTGAAGCTTTCTTT.

This chain joins TRBV30 and TRBJ2-2; D is ambiguous. V lost 1 base and J 10 bases, leaving 10 bases between the germline ends. The CDR3 has 12 amino acids. Germline CDR1 is GTSNPN and CDR2 is SVGIG (reference sequence). CDR3 loop: CAWSGRGMELFF. CDR3 bases: TGTGCCTGGAGTGGACGAGGAATGGAGCTGTTTTTT. The whole variable domain, filled in from reference TRBV30 and TRBJ2-2, reads SQTIHQWPATLVQPVGSPLSLECTVEGTSNPNLYWYRQAAGRGLQLLFYSVGIGQISSEVPQNLSASRPQDRQFILSSKKLLLSDSGFYLCAWSGRGMELFFGEGSRLTVL.

V gene TRBV6-6 combines with J gene TRBJ2-2; unclear D gene. Germline V CDR1 and CDR2: MNHNY, SVGAGI (reference sequence). The CDR3 length is 14 residues. The V and J ends lost 2 bases and 8 bases respectively, with 12 bases between them. CDR3 bases: TGTGCCAGCAGTTACCTTATCTGGGGAGGGGAGCTGTTTTTT. This codes for CASSYLIWGGELFF.